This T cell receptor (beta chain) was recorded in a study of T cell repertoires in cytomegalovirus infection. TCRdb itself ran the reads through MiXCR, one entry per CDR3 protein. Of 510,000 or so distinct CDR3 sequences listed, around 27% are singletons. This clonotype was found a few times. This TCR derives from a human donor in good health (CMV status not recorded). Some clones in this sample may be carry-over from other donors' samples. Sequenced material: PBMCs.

The CDR3 region has the DNA TGTGCCAGCAGTACCGCCGGGACAGGGACTTGGGAGCAGTACTTC. This translates into CASSTAGTGTWEQYF. The chain carries TRBV28 and TRBJ2-7; 9 positions match TRBD1. J was trimmed by 7 bases and V by 5 bases; bases with no gene match: 12. Germline CDR1 reads MDHEN; CDR2 reads SYDVKM. The CDR3 contains 15 residues.